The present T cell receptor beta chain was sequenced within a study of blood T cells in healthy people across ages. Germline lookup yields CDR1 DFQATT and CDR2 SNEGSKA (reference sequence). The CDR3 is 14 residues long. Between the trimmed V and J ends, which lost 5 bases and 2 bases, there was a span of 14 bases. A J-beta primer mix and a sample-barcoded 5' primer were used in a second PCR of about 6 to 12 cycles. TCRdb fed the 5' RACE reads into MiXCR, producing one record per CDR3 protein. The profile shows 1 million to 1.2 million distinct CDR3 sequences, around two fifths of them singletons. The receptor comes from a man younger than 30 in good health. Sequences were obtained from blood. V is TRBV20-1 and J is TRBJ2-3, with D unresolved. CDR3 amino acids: CSAGAISLTDTQYF. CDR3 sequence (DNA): TGCAGTGCTGGAGCGATTTCTCTCACAGATACGCAGTATTTT.